The 27 T cell receptor beta chains reported below all come from one sample, sequenced in a study of cytomegalovirus exposure and HLA in healthy donors. This PCR relied on a set of 60 Vbeta primers and 13 Jbeta primers. The protocol was immunoSEQ multiplex PCR, while the TCRdb copy is restricted to in-frame clones and leaves out a portion. The sample lists about 210,000 clones, about 85% occurring once. The source material was PBMCs. All receptors come from a girl aged 2 to 9 in good health and CMV-seronegative.

The chain joins TRBV19 to TRBJ1-6; perhaps TRBD1 as D (6 bases). Germline V gene lookup returns CDR1 LNHDA and CDR2 SQIVND (reference sequence). Trimming removed 2 bases from V and 0 bases from J, with 11 bases in between. This CDR3 is 17 amino acids long. The CDR3 loop reads CASSIRQGSSYNSPLHF. The CDR3 nucleotides read TGTGCCAGTAGTATAAGGCAGGGGAGCTCCTATAATTCACCCCTCCACTTT.

This clone appeared once. This chain connects TRBV11-2 to TRBJ1-2, with D tentatively TRBD1 (6 bases). This CDR3 is built from 15 residues. Between the trimmed V and J ends, which lost 5 bases and 1 base, there was a span of 14 bases. From germline, CDR1 is SGHAT and CDR2 FQNNGV. The CDR3 nucleotides read TGTGCCAGCAGCCCCTGGACAGTGTTTAACTATGGCTACACCTTC. Amino acid sequence: CASSPWTVFNYGYTF.

The rearrangement links TRBV6-1 to TRBJ1-6, with D possibly being TRBD1 (6 bases). There are 17 residues in the CDR3. The V and J ends lost 3 bases and 0 bases respectively, with 12 bases between them. Germline-derived CDR1 and CDR2 are MNHNS and SASEGT. The chain's CDR3 is CASSDRGRSSYNSPLHF. The CDR3 bases are TGTGCCAGCAGTGACAGGGGCCGTAGCTCCTATAATTCACCCCTCCACTTT.

The CDR3 bases are TGTGCCAGCAGTGAAGGGACAGGGATTCGGCGTGGCTACACCTTC. This sequence encodes CASSEGTGIRRGYTF. The V and J genes are TRBV2 and TRBJ1-2; 8 bases are a match to TRBD1. The CDR3 is 15 residues long. Germline assignment: CDR1 SNHLY and CDR2 FYNNEI. V lost 1 base, J lost 7 bases, and 8 bases stayed unmatched.

The chain employs TRBV29-1 and TRBJ1-2, with 8 bases aligning to TRBD1. CDR3 length: 12 amino acids. Per germline, CDR1 SQVTM and CDR2 ANQGSEA. V was clipped by 3 bases and J by 7 bases; unmatched bases: 4. The DNA for the CDR3 is TGCAGCGTTGATCAGGGGGCGGGTGGCTACACCTTC. Protein sequence: CSVDQGAGGYTF. Complete variable domain (other parts from reference TRBV29-1 and TRBJ1-2): SAVISQKPSRDICQRGTSLTIQCQVDSQVTMMFWYRQQPGQSLTLIATANQGSEATYESGFVIDKFPISRPNLTFSTLTVSNMSPEDSSIYLCSVDQGAGGYTFGSGTRLTVV.

V usage is TRBV18 and J usage is TRBJ1-1; maybe TRBD1 (5 bases). Germline loops: CDR1 KGHSH, CDR2 LQKENI. The CDR3 is 15 amino acids. Trimming cost V 3 bases and J 1 base, with 12 bases left between them. DNA of the CDR3: TGTGCCAGCTCACCTTCCCGGGGGGGGAACACTGAAGCTTTCTTT. Its translation is CASSPSRGGNTEAFF. Combining the CDR3 with reference TRBV18 and TRBJ1-1 gives the whole variable domain NAGVMQNPRHLVRRRGQEARLRCSPMKGHSHVYWYRQLPEEGLKFMVYLQKENIIDESGMPKERFSAEFPKEGPSILRIQQVVRGDSAAYFCASSPSRGGNTEAFFGQGTRLTVV.

The chain has TRBV2 and TRBJ2-7; 7 bases agree with TRBD2. In germline, CDR1 is SNHLY, CDR2 FYNNEI. The V segment lost 1 base and the J segment 7 bases; nucleotides outside the gene matches: 10. The CDR3 extends over 15 amino acids. CDR3 amino acids: CASSEEAGVPGEQYF. CDR3 DNA sequence: TGTGCCAGCAGTGAAGAGGCGGGAGTTCCGGGTGAGCAGTACTTC. Together with reference TRBV2 and TRBJ2-7, the CDR3 gives the full variable domain: EPEVTQTPSHQVTQMGQEVILRCVPISNHLYFYWYRQILGQKVEFLVSFYNNEISEKSEIFDDQFSVERPDGSNFTLKIRSTKLEDSAMYFCASSEEAGVPGEQYFGPGTRLTVT.

This clone turned up a few times. The CDR3 loop reads CASSWTSGGAQEQYF. CDR3 bases: TGTGCCAGCAGCTGGACTAGCGGGGGGGCTCAAGAGCAGTACTTC. J is TRBJ2-7 and V is TRBV11-3; 15 bases map to TRBD2. From germline, CDR1 is SGHNT and CDR2 YENEEA. Losses at the gene ends were 4 bases for V and 7 bases for J; bases not matched to a gene: 5. This CDR3 is built from 15 residues. The full variable domain, with the rest looked up from reference TRBV11-3 and TRBJ2-7, is EAGVVQSPRYKIIEKKQPVAFWCNPISGHNTLYWYLQNLGQGPELLIRYENEEAVDDSQLPKDRFSAERLKGVDSTLKIQPAELGDSAVYLCASSWTSGGAQEQYFGPGTRLTVT.

This chain connects TRBV28 to TRBJ1-2; tentative D call: TRBD1 (5 bases). The CDR3 consists of 14 residues. CDR1 is MDHEN, CDR2 SYDVKM, per germline. V was cut by 5 bases and J by 5 bases, with 15 bases left in between. As DNA, the CDR3 is TGTGCCAGCAGTGCGGGACTGAGAGCATATGGCTACACCTTC. This sequence encodes CASSAGLRAYGYTF.

This clone appeared a few times. V usage is TRBV4-1 and J usage is TRBJ1-1; D gene uncertain. Germline values: CDR1 MGHRA, CDR2 YSYEKL. This CDR3 spans 15 amino acids. Trimming pared 0 bases from V and 1 base from J, leaving 9 bases between. CDR3 DNA: TGCGCCAGCAGCCAAGATTCGACGGGGAACACTGAAGCTTTCTTT. Its protein is CASSQDSTGNTEAFF.

In its sample, this clone was seen once. The rearrangement joins TRBV29-1 to TRBJ1-1; D is unclear. The CDR3 runs 12 residues. V was pared by 1 base and J by 1 base, with 4 bases between. Germline values: CDR1 SQVTM, CDR2 ANQGSEA. The DNA of the CDR3 is TGCAGCGTTGAAGGAGGGAACACTGAAGCTTTCTTT. This translates into CSVEGGNTEAFF.

Here the CDR3 DNA reads TGTGCCAGCAGCCCCGGGACTCAAAAGGGGACCCAGTACTTC. As protein: CASSPGTQKGTQYF. This chain links TRBV7-2 with TRBJ2-5; TRBD2 might be the D (6 bases). With 5 bases removed from V and 7 bases from J, the gap between germline ends came to 17 bases. This CDR3 has 14 residues. Germline values: CDR1 SGHTA, CDR2 FQGNSA.

The chain recombines TRBV7-2 with TRBJ2-5; D is possibly TRBD2 (5 bases). The V end lost 2 bases, the J end lost 7 bases, and 11 bases lay between the germline ends. CDR3 length equals 13 residues. Germline-derived CDR1 and CDR2 are SGHTA and FQGNSA. This chain's CDR3 is CASSLRAEGTQYF. CDR3 DNA sequence: TGTGCCAGCAGCTTACGAGCTGAGGGGACCCAGTACTTC.

This clone was seen a single time. The V and J genes are TRBV29-1 and TRBJ1-2, with 8 nucleotides matching TRBD1. With V trimmed by 5 bases and J by 4 bases, 15 bases remained unmatched. The CDR3 contains 16 residues. Germline loops: CDR1 SQVTM, CDR2 ANQGSEA. CDR3 loop: CSVSKMGQVLTYGYTF. CDR3 nucleotide sequence: TGCAGCGTTTCCAAAATGGGACAGGTTCTTACCTATGGCTACACCTTC.

This sequence joins TRBV20-1 and TRBJ2-7, with TRBD1 matching over 7 bases. V lost 1 base to trimming and J lost 6 bases; unmatched junction nucleotides: 0. Germline CDR1 DFQATT, CDR2 SNEGSKA (reference sequence). The length of the CDR3 is 11 residues. The chain's CDR3 is CSARGDSEQYF. The DNA for the CDR3 is TGCAGTGCTAGAGGGGACAGCGAGCAGTACTTC.

The V and J genes are TRBV6-5 and TRBJ2-7; 10 positions agree with TRBD1. The V and J ends lost 0 bases and 5 bases, in that order; junction bases with no gene match: 1. Germline-derived CDR1 and CDR2 are MNHEY and SVGAGI. The CDR3 loop spans 14 amino acids. The CDR3 here is CASSYSGTGDEQYF. In DNA form, the CDR3 reads TGTGCCAGCAGTTACTCGGGGACAGGGGACGAGCAGTACTTC.

The rearrangement joins TRBV15 to TRBJ2-5; unclear D gene. V was clipped by 3 bases and J by 0 bases, with 8 bases between them. The CDR3 extends over 14 amino acids. Germline lookup yields CDR1 LNHNV and CDR2 YYDKDF (reference sequence). In DNA, the CDR3 is TGTGCCACCAGCAGCAGCGAGTACCAAGAGACCCAGTACTTC. It is translated as CATSSSEYQETQYF.

V gene TRBV11-2 combines with J gene TRBJ2-2; no definite D call. Trimming pared 3 bases from V and 3 bases from J, leaving 8 bases between. Germline CDR1 reads SGHAT; CDR2 reads FQNNGV. The CDR3 covers 14 residues. The chain's CDR3 is CASSFRRYTGELFF. The CDR3 DNA sequence: TGTGCCAGCAGCTTTCGGCGGTACACCGGGGAGCTGTTTTTT.

The J gene is TRBJ1-1, the V gene TRBV6-1, with D possibly TRBD1 on 6 matching bases. The CDR3 covers 15 residues. Trimming left V 8 bases short and J 0 bases short, with 16 bases between. CDR1 and CDR2 from the germline V gene are MNHNS and SASEGT. This CDR3 reads CASQTGPRMNTEAFF. For the CDR3, the DNA is TGTGCCAGCCAGACAGGTCCCCGAATGAACACTGAAGCTTTCTTT.

This clone was seen only once. This chain uses TRBV20-1 with TRBJ2-7; no reliable D call. Trimming left V 1 base short and J 6 bases short, with 7 bases between. The CDR3 is made up of 11 amino acids. The germline V gene has CDR1 DFQATT and CDR2 SNEGSKA (reference sequence). The CDR3 is CSARVHREQYF. CDR3 nucleotide sequence: TGCAGTGCTAGAGTACACCGCGAGCAGTACTTC.

This chain connects TRBV29-1 to TRBJ2-7; no firm D call. In germline, CDR1 is SQVTM, CDR2 ANQGSEA. The CDR3 runs to 13 residues. V lost 0 bases and J 9 bases, leaving 15 bases between the germline ends. The CDR3 protein is CSVEDKERVLQYF. In DNA, the CDR3 is TGCAGCGTTGAAGATAAAGAAAGAGTCTTGCAGTACTTC.

V gene TRBV5-1 combines with J gene TRBJ1-3; D unclear. Germline V gene sequence: CDR1 SGHRS, CDR2 YFSETQ. CDR3 length equals 15 residues. V lost 0 bases and J 0 bases, leaving 7 bases between the germline ends. The CDR3 is CASSLAEGSGNTIYF. In DNA, the CDR3 is TGCGCCAGCAGCTTGGCCGAGGGCTCTGGAAACACCATATATTTT.

J is TRBJ2-7 and V is TRBV7-9, with 8 bases lining up with TRBD2. This CDR3 has 15 amino acids. Unmatched junction bases numbered 6, after V lost 5 bases and J lost 0 bases. Germline CDR1 and CDR2: SEHNR and FQNEAQ (reference sequence). The CDR3: CASSPLAGISYEQYF. CDR3 bases: TGTGCCAGCAGCCCTTTAGCGGGGATCTCCTACGAGCAGTACTTC. The whole variable domain, filled in from reference TRBV7-9 and TRBJ2-7, reads DTGVSQNPRHKITKRGQNVTFRCDPISEHNRLYWYRQTLGQGPEFLTYFQNEAQLEKSRLLSDRFSAERPKGSFSTLEIQRTEQGDSAMYLCASSPLAGISYEQYFGPGTRLTVT.

The chain links TRBV30 to TRBJ2-5, with TRBD2 matching 9 bases. The J call is doubtful: the DNA matches TRBJ2-7 better. This CDR3 comprises 13 residues. Germline V gene lookup returns CDR1 GTSNPN and CDR2 SVGIG (reference sequence). The CDR3 bases are TGTGCCTGGAGGAGGCGGGGGGGTTACGAGCAGTACTTC. Its translation is CAWRRRGGYEQYF.

The rearrangement uses TRBV27 and TRBJ1-3, with D perhaps TRBD1 (6 bases). The CDR3 spans 15 residues. Germline assignment: CDR1 MNHEY and CDR2 SMNVEV (reference sequence). V was cut by 6 bases and J by 2 bases, with 14 bases left in between. CDR3 bases: TGTGCCAGCAGCCTTAGGGGGAGGGCTGGAAACACCATATATTTT. It specifies CASSLRGRAGNTIYF.

The chain joins TRBV2 to TRBJ2-4, with a tentative D call TRBD1 (5 bases). The CDR3 has 17 amino acids. V was cut by 2 bases and J by 2 bases, with 16 bases left in between. Germline values: CDR1 SNHLY, CDR2 FYNNEI. The CDR3 loop is CASSEWFGASTKNIQYF. The CDR3 DNA is TGTGCCAGCAGTGAATGGTTTGGGGCGTCAACCAAAAACATTCAGTACTTC.

CDR3 nucleotide sequence: TGTGCCAGCAGCTTAGCCGTCCGGACAGCTACCTACGAGCAGTACTTC. This gives the protein CASSLAVRTATYEQYF. This chain joins TRBV7-9 and TRBJ2-7; possible D gene TRBD1, 6 bases. Germline V gene sequence: CDR1 SEHNR, CDR2 FQNEAQ (reference sequence). The CDR3 contains 16 residues. The germline V and J ends were trimmed by 0 bases and 2 bases, with 14 bases remaining between them. The full variable domain, its missing parts supplied by reference TRBV7-9 and TRBJ2-7, is DTGVSQNPRHKITKRGQNVTFRCDPISEHNRLYWYRQTLGQGPEFLTYFQNEAQLEKSRLLSDRFSAERPKGSFSTLEIQRTEQGDSAMYLCASSLAVRTATYEQYFGPGTRLTVT.